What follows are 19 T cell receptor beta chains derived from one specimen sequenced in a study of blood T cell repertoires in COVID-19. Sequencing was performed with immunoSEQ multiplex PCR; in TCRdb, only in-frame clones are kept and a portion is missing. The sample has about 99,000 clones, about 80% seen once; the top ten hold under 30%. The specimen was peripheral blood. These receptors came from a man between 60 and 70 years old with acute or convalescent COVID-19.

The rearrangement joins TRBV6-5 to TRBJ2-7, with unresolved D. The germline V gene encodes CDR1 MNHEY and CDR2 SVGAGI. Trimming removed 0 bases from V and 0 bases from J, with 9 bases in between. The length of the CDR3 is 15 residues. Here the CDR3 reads CASSYSSAFSYEQYF. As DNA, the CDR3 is TGTGCCAGCAGTTACTCGTCCGCGTTCTCCTACGAGCAGTACTTC.

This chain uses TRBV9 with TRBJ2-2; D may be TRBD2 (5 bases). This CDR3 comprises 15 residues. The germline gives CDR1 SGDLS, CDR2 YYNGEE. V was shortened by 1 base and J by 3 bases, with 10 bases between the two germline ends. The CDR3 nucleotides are TGTGCCAGCAGCGTATCAGGACTTGACACCGGGGAGCTGTTTTTT. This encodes CASSVSGLDTGELFF.

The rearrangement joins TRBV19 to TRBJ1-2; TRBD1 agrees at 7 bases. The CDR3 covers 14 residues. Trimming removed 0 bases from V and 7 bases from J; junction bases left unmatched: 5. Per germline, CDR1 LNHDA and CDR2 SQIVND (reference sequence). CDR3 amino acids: CASSIDRDSRGYTF. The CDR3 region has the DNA TGTGCCAGTAGTATAGACCGGGACAGTCGTGGCTACACCTTC.

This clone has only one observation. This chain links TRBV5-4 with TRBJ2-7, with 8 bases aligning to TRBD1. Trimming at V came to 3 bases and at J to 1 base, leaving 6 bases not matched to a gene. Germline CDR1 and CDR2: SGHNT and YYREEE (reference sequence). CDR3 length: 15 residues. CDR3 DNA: TGTGCCAGCAGCTACGGACAGGGACGTTCCTACGAGCAGTACTTC. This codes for CASSYGQGRSYEQYF. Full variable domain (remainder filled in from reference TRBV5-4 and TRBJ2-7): ETGVTQSPTHLIKTRGQQVTLRCSSQSGHNTVSWYQQALGQGPQFIFQYYREEENGRGNFPPRFSGLQFPNYSSELNVNALELDDSALYLCASSYGQGRSYEQYFGPGTRLTVT.

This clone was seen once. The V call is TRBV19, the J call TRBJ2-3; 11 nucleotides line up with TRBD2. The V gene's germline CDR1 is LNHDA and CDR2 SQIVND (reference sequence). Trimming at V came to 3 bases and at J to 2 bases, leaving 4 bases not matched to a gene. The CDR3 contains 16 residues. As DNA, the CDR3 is TGTGCCAGTAGTATCTTAGCGGGAGGGCCCACAGATACGCAGTATTTT. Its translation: CASSILAGGPTDTQYF.

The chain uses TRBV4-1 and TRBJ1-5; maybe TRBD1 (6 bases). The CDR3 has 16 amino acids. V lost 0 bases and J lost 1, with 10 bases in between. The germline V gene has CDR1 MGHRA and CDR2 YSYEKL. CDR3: CASSQDDRFSNQPQHF. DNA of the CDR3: TGCGCCAGCAGCCAAGATGACAGGTTCAGCAATCAGCCCCAGCATTTT.

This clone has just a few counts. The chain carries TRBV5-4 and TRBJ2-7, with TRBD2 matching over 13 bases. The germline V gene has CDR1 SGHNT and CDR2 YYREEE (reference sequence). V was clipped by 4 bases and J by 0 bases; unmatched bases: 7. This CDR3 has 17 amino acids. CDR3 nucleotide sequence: TGTGCCAGCAGCCAGGGACTAGCGGGATCCATCTCCTACGAGCAGTACTTC. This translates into CASSQGLAGSISYEQYF.

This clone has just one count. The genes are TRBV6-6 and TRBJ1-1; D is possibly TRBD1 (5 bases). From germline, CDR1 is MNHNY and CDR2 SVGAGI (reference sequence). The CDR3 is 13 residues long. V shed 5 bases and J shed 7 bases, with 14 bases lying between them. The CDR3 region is CASSGGREREAFF. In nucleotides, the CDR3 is TGTGCCAGCAGTGGTGGCAGGGAACGTGAAGCTTTCTTT.

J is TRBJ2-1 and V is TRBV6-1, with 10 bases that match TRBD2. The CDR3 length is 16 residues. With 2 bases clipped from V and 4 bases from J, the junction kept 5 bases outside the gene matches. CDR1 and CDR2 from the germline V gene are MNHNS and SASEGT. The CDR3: CASSEFMTSGYNEQFF. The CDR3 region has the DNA TGTGCCAGCAGTGAATTTATGACTAGCGGGTACAATGAGCAGTTCTTC.

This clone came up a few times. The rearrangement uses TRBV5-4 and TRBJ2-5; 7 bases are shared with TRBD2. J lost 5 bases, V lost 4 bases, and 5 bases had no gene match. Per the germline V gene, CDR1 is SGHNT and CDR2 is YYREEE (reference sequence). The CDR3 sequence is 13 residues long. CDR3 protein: CASSVGGGETQYF. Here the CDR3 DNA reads TGTGCCAGCAGCGTGGGGGGAGGGGAGACCCAGTACTTC.

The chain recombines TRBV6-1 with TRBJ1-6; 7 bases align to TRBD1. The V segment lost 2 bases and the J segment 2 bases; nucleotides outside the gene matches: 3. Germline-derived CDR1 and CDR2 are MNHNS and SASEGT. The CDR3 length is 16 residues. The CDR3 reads CASSETGVAYNSPLHF. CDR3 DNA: TGTGCCAGCAGTGAAACAGGGGTCGCCTATAATTCACCCCTCCACTTT.

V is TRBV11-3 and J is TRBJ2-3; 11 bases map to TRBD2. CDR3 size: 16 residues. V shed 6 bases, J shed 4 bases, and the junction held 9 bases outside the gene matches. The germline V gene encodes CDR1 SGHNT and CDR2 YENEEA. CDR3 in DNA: TGTGCCAGCAGAAAACTAGCGGGAGAGGCCGCAGATACGCAGTATTTT. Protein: CASRKLAGEAADTQYF.

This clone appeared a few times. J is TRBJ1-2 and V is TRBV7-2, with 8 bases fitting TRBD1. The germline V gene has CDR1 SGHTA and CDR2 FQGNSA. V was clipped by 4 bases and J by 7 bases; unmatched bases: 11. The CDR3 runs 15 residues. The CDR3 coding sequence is TGTGCCAGCAGCTCCGACCGTCCAGGGGGCTTTGGCTACACCTTC. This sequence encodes CASSSDRPGGFGYTF.

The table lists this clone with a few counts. CDR3 coding DNA: TGTGCCAGCAGCCGAGACAGGATTAATTCACCCCTCCACTTT. Amino acids: CASSRDRINSPLHF. The chain couples TRBV6-5 to TRBJ1-6; D might be TRBD1 (6 bases). Germline V gene lookup returns CDR1 MNHEY and CDR2 SVGAGI. CDR3 size: 14 residues. Trimming left V 6 bases short and J 6 bases short, with 12 bases between.

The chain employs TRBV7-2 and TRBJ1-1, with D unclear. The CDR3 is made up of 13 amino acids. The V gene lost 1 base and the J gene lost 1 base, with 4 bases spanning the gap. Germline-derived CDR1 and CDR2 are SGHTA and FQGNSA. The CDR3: CASSLGQNTEAFF. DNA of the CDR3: TGTGCCAGCAGCTTAGGGCAGAACACTGAAGCTTTCTTT.

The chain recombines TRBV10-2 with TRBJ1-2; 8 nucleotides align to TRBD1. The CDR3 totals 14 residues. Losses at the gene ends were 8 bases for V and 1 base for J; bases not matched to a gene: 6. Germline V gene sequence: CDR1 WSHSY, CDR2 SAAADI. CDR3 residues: CASHPGGLNYGYTF. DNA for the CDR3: TGCGCCAGCCATCCAGGGGGCCTTAACTATGGCTACACCTTC.

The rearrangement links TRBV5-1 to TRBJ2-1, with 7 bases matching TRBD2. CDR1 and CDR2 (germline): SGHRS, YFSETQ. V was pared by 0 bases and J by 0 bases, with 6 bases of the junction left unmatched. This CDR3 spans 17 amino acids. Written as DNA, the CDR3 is TGCGCCAGCAGCTTGGTTGTTGGCGGGAGCTCCTACAATGAGCAGTTCTTC. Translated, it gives CASSLVVGGSSYNEQFF.

The CDR3 reads CATSDTSGGLGRQFF. CDR3 nucleotide sequence: TGTGCCACCAGTGATACTTCGGGAGGGCTGGGACGGCAGTTCTTC. The chain combines TRBV24-1 with TRBJ2-1; 8 nucleotides align to TRBD2. The CDR3 has 15 amino acids. Trimming at V came to 3 bases and at J to 12 bases, leaving 12 bases not matched to a gene. In germline, CDR1 is KGHDR, CDR2 SFDVKD.

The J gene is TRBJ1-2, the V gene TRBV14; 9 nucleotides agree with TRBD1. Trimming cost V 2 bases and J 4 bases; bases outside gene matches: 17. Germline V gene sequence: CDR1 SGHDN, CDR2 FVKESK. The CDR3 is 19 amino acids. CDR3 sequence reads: CASSQRSTGGYPVPYGYTF. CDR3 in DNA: TGTGCCAGCAGCCAACGCAGTACAGGGGGCTACCCTGTGCCCTATGGCTACACCTTC. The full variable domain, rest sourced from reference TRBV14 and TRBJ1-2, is EAGVTQFPSHSVIEKGQTVTLRCDPISGHDNLYWYRRVMGKEIKFLLHFVKESKQDESGMPNNRFLAERTGGTYSTLKVQPAELEDSGVYFCASSQRSTGGYPVPYGYTFGSGTRLTVV.